This T cell receptor (beta chain) is drawn from a study of control samples from healthy donors and cancer patients. Profiled with immunoSEQ multiplex PCR; TCRdb holds only in-frame clones, not every one. The top ten hold 1.5% of the sample, which has about 220,000 clones, about 93% seen once. V was cut by 6 bases and J by 3 bases, with 12 bases left in between. The V gene's germline CDR1 is MDHEN and CDR2 SYDVKM. This CDR3 comprises 13 residues. The sequence was collected from a man aged 50-59 years in good health. This rearrangement joins TRBV28 to TRBJ2-7; D possibly corresponds to TRBD2 (5 bases). The specimen was blood. The CDR3 DNA is TGTGCCAGCAGCCGGCGAGGGTACTACGAGCAGTACTTC. Its protein product is CASSRRGYYEQYF.